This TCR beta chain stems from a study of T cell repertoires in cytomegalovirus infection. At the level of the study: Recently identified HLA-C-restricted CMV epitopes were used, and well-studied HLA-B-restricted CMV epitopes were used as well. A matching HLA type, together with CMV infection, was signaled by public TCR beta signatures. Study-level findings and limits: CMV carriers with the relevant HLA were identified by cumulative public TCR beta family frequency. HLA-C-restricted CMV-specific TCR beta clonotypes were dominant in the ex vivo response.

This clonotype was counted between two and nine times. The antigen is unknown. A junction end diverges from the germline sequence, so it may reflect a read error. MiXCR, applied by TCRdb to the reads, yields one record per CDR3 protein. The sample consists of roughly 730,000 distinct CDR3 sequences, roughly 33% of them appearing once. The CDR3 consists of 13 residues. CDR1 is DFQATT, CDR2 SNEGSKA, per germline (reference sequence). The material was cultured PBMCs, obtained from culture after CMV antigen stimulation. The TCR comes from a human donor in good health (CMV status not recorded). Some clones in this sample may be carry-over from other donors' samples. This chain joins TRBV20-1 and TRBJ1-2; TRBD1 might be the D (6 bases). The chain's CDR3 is CSARDRTDYGYTF. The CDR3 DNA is TGCAGTGCTCGAGACAGGACCGACTATGGCTACACCTTC.